The clone carrying this T cell receptor beta chain showed up many times. One entry per CDR3 protein results from TCRdb running MiXCR on the 5' RACE reads. Of approximately 70,000 distinct CDR3 sequences in the sample, 12% were seen once. The data originate from a study of early T cells in non-severe SARS-CoV-2 infection. After removal of 8 bases from V and 10 bases from J, the junction contained 20 bases not matched to a gene. This CDR3 comprises 16 residues. Germline values: CDR1 SQVTM, CDR2 ANQGSEA. The receptor's source is an adult who was a healthcare worker with PCR-confirmed SARS-CoV-2 infection or an uninfected control (not recorded which). The donor label of this sample is uncertain. Sample: whole blood, taken at baseline. This chain uses TRBV29-1 with TRBJ2-1; 10 bases match TRBD2. CDR3 residues: CSFPLGGAGGRREQFF. For the CDR3, the DNA is TGCAGCTTCCCACTAGGGGGAGCGGGAGGGCGAAGGGAGCAGTTCTTC.